This TCR beta chain was recovered during a study of shared clonotypes between healthy human individuals. Study conclusions and caveats: Generally, naive subsets (rather than memory subsets) showed larger estimated richness.

The CD8 memory fraction combined CD45RO+ cells with TemRA cells (CCR7-negative CD45RA+). A note on this clone: Its antigen is currently unknown.

The data were produced by immunoSEQ multiplex PCR, yet TCRdb's version contains in-frame clones alone and is incomplete. This table has about 380,000 clones, just over 95% appearing once. This TCR came from a man aged 30 to 45 in good health. The sample comprised memory CD8+ T cells sorted from blood. The subset: CD45RO+ cells pooled with CCR7-negative TemRA cells.

The CDR3: CASSFTPTNQPQHF. The CDR3 DNA reads as TGTGCCAGCAGCTTCACACCCACTAATCAGCCCCAGCATTTT. This rearrangement joins TRBV11-1 to TRBJ1-5, with D hard to call. Trimming removed 3 bases from V and 4 bases from J, with 10 bases in between. The germline CDR1 and CDR2 sequences are SGHAT and FQDESV (reference sequence). This CDR3 is built from 14 residues.